The T cell receptor beta chain described here comes from a study of T cell repertoires in cytomegalovirus infection. Overall study context: CMV infection together with matching HLA type was indicated by public TCR beta signatures.

Germline lookup yields CDR1 MDHEN and CDR2 SYDVKM. With 8 bases removed from V and 0 bases from J, the gap between germline ends came to 11 bases. This CDR3 has 14 residues. TCRdb re-called the reads through MiXCR, storing one row per CDR3 protein. This sample has hundreds of thousands of distinct CDR3 sequences, with 35% to 45% found just once. Sequences were obtained from PBMCs. The chain uses TRBV28 and TRBJ2-1; a weak D match, TRBD2 (5 bases). The clonotype was recovered from a human donor in good health (CMV status not recorded). Some clones in this sample may be carry-over from other donors' samples. CDR3 nucleotides: TGTGCCAGCCGGGCCACTAGCTCCTACAATGAGCAGTTCTTC. Translated: CASRATSSYNEQFF.